What follows are 29 T cell receptor beta chains derived from one specimen sequenced in a study of cytomegalovirus exposure and HLA in healthy donors. The PCR contained 60 Vbeta and 13 Jbeta primers. Clones were sequenced by immunoSEQ multiplex PCR, and TCRdb holds only the in-frame ones, with some missing. The table includes approximately 45,000 clones, around 72% detected once. Sequenced input: PBMCs. All receptors come from a woman in her 30s in good health and CMV-seronegative.

The chain joins TRBV6-5 to TRBJ2-7, with 8 bases aligning to TRBD2. The V gene end was trimmed by 5 bases and the J gene end by 3 bases; junction bases not matched to a gene: 6. CDR1 is MNHEY, CDR2 SVGAGI, per germline. The CDR3 length is 14 residues. The CDR3 loop reads CASSPREGSYEQYF. CDR3 in DNA: TGTGCCAGCAGTCCCCGGGAGGGGAGCTACGAGCAGTACTTC.

The V and J genes are TRBV6-1 and TRBJ2-2, with TRBD1 identical over 9 bases. CDR3 length: 15 residues. The J segment lost 6 bases and the V segment lost 4 bases, leaving 6 bases of the junction unmatched. CDR1 is MNHNS and CDR2 is SASEGT in the germline V gene. Here the CDR3 DNA reads TGTGCCAGCAGTGTGTCCGGGACAGGGTCCGGGGAGCTGTTTTTT. Amino acid sequence: CASSVSGTGSGELFF.

V and J are TRBV18 and TRBJ1-2, with unresolved D. The CDR3 length is 16 residues. V lost 0 bases, J lost 3 bases, and 14 bases lay in between. In germline, CDR1 is KGHSH, CDR2 LQKENI. The CDR3 here is CASSPPILEHDYGYTF. CDR3 sequence (DNA): TGTGCCAGCTCACCACCGATCCTGGAGCACGACTATGGCTACACCTTC. The whole variable domain, filled in from reference TRBV18 and TRBJ1-2, reads NAGVMQNPRHLVRRRGQEARLRCSPMKGHSHVYWYRQLPEEGLKFMVYLQKENIIDESGMPKERFSAEFPKEGPSILRIQQVVRGDSAAYFCASSPPILEHDYGYTFGSGTRLTVV.

This chain joins TRBV19 and TRBJ2-2, with 9 bases lining up with TRBD2. Unmatched junction bases numbered 7, after V lost 7 bases and J lost 10 bases. The CDR3 is made up of 13 amino acids. Germline V gene sequence: CDR1 LNHDA, CDR2 SQIVND (reference sequence). CDR3 DNA sequence: TGTGCCAGTATGGCGGGAGGGCGGGTGGAGCTGTTTTTT. Its translation: CASMAGGRVELFF.

In this sample, this clone turned up a few times. The gene calls are TRBV6-4 and TRBJ2-7, with 14 nucleotides matching TRBD2. In germline, CDR1 is MRHNA, CDR2 SNTAGT. The V gene end was trimmed by 2 bases and the J gene end by 6 bases; junction bases not matched to a gene: 0. This CDR3 comprises 14 residues. The CDR3, as DNA: TGTGCCAGCAGTGACGGGACTAGCGGGAGCGAGCAGTACTTC. The encoded protein is CASSDGTSGSEQYF.

The J gene is TRBJ1-6, the V gene TRBV30; 8 positions agree with TRBD1. Germline V gene data show CDR1 as GTSNPN and CDR2 as SVGIG (reference sequence). With 0 bases clipped from V and 7 bases from J, the junction kept 2 bases outside the gene matches. The CDR3 runs to 14 residues. The CDR3 region has the DNA TGTGCCTGGAGTGTGGGACAGGAGAATTCACCCCTCCACTTT. Protein product: CAWSVGQENSPLHF.

Written as DNA, the CDR3 is TGTGCCAGCAGTCAATTTGCAGGCTTGAACACTGAAGCTTTCTTT. Translation gives CASSQFAGLNTEAFF. The rearrangement joins TRBV28 to TRBJ1-1; D call uncertain. Germline V CDR1 and CDR2: MDHEN, SYDVKM. The V and J ends lost 5 bases and 0 bases respectively, with 13 bases between them. The CDR3 has 15 amino acids.

This clone has a handful of counts. The chain uses TRBV11-3 and TRBJ1-1; D is unclear. V was trimmed by 3 bases and J by 4 bases, leaving 9 bases between them. The CDR3 runs to 13 residues. CDR1 SGHNT and CDR2 YENEEA come from the germline V gene. CDR3 sequence reads: CASSFLRSTEAFF. CDR3 DNA: TGTGCCAGCAGCTTCCTACGCTCCACTGAAGCTTTCTTT.

The chain employs TRBV18 and TRBJ2-3; 11 bases match TRBD2. The CDR3 contains 16 residues. V shed 3 bases and J 3 bases; nucleotides not matched to a gene: 5. CDR1 is KGHSH and CDR2 is LQKENI in the germline V gene. The CDR3 sequence is CASSPSGGAMTDTQYF. In DNA form, the CDR3 reads TGTGCCAGCTCACCTAGCGGGGGGGCCATGACAGATACGCAGTATTTT.

The V and J genes are TRBV6-5 and TRBJ1-6; 9 nucleotides match TRBD1. Germline V gene lookup returns CDR1 MNHEY and CDR2 SVGAGI. CDR3 length equals 15 residues. The junction had 7 bases not matched to a gene; V was cut back by 5 bases and J by 8 bases. The CDR3: CASSAIDRGYSPLHF. CDR3 DNA: TGTGCCAGCAGTGCTATCGACAGGGGGTATTCACCCCTCCACTTT.

This chain links TRBV7-6 with TRBJ2-1, with 8 bases fitting TRBD2. The CDR3 has 14 amino acids. The V and J ends lost 5 bases and 6 bases, in that order; junction bases with no gene match: 6. Germline CDR1 reads SGHVS; CDR2 reads FNYEAQ. The CDR3 sequence is CASSPGGAINEQFF. The CDR3 DNA reads as TGTGCCAGCAGCCCCGGGGGGGCGATCAATGAGCAGTTCTTC.

The rearrangement joins TRBV10-3 to TRBJ2-7; D gene uncertain. Germline V gene data show CDR1 as ENHRY and CDR2 as SYGVKD. The V gene lost 3 bases and the J gene lost 1 base, with 7 bases spanning the gap. The CDR3 sequence is 13 residues long. CDR3 sequence: CAISDEESYEQYF. In nucleotides, the CDR3 is TGTGCCATCAGTGACGAGGAGTCCTACGAGCAGTACTTC.

The rearrangement links TRBV7-9 to TRBJ1-1; D is ambiguous. The V gene lost 4 bases and the J gene lost 1 base, with 7 bases spanning the gap. This CDR3 comprises 13 residues. Germline loops: CDR1 SEHNR, CDR2 FQNEAQ (reference sequence). The CDR3 DNA reads TGTGCCAGCAGCTCCCGACAGAACACTGAAGCTTTCTTT. Translation: CASSSRQNTEAFF.

The chain uses TRBV30 and TRBJ2-2; a possible D gene is TRBD1 (6 bases). Germline CDR1 GTSNPN, CDR2 SVGIG (reference sequence). This CDR3 spans 14 amino acids. Trimming cost V 4 bases and J 4 bases, with 13 bases left between them. In nucleotides, the CDR3 is TGTGCCTGGAATTCGGGACAAAGCACCGGGGAGCTGTTTTTT. It yields the protein CAWNSGQSTGELFF. Together with reference TRBV30 and TRBJ2-2, the CDR3 gives the full variable domain: SQTIHQWPATLVQPVGSPLSLECTVEGTSNPNLYWYRQAAGRGLQLLFYSVGIGQISSEVPQNLSASRPQDRQFILSSKKLLLSDSGFYLCAWNSGQSTGELFFGEGSRLTVL.

The rearrangement joins TRBV6-5 to TRBJ1-2; D is ambiguous. Trimming stripped 0 bases from V and 0 bases from J, with 11 bases between. This CDR3 spans 16 amino acids. Germline loops: CDR1 MNHEY, CDR2 SVGAGI. DNA of the CDR3: TGTGCCAGCAGTTACTCGCCTTACTTTTCTAACTATGGCTACACCTTC. Translating it yields CASSYSPYFSNYGYTF.

The rearrangement uses TRBV19 and TRBJ2-7; D might be TRBD1 (6 bases). V lost 4 bases to trimming and J lost 4 bases, with 14 bases between them. CDR1 is LNHDA, CDR2 SQIVND, per germline (reference sequence). The CDR3 consists of 14 residues. CDR3 nucleotide sequence: TGTGCCAGTAGTACTCGACAGGCTCCTTACGAGCAGTACTTC. This codes for CASSTRQAPYEQYF.

V usage is TRBV4-1 and J usage is TRBJ1-1, with TRBD1 identical over 8 bases. The J segment lost 3 bases and the V segment lost 6 bases, leaving 3 bases of the junction unmatched. The CDR3 covers 13 residues. The germline gives CDR1 MGHRA, CDR2 YSYEKL. CDR3 region: CASSSTGDTEAFF. CDR3 in DNA: TGCGCCAGCAGTTCGACAGGGGACACTGAAGCTTTCTTT.

This clone was counted between two and nine times. The chain combines TRBV28 with TRBJ1-2, with TRBD1 matching 8 bases. V lost 6 bases to trimming and J lost 4 bases; unmatched junction nucleotides: 4. This CDR3 has 13 amino acids. Germline CDR1 MDHEN, CDR2 SYDVKM. CDR3 region: CASRTGARYGYTF. The CDR3 DNA reads as TGTGCCAGCAGGACAGGGGCCCGCTATGGCTACACCTTC.

The rearrangement uses TRBV5-1 and TRBJ2-5, with D unclear. V lost 3 bases, J lost 0 bases, and 9 bases lay in between. CDR1 and CDR2 from the germline V gene are SGHRS and YFSETQ. This CDR3 is built from 14 residues. This CDR3 is CASSSQINQETQYF. CDR3 nucleotide sequence: TGCGCCAGCAGCTCACAGATAAACCAAGAGACCCAGTACTTC. Full variable domain (missing parts from reference TRBV5-1 and TRBJ2-5): KAGVTQTPRYLIKTRGQQVTLSCSPISGHRSVSWYQQTPGQGLQFLFEYFSETQRNKGNFPGRFSGRQFSNSRSEMNVSTLELGDSALYLCASSSQINQETQYFGPGTRLLVL.

This rearrangement joins TRBV4-2 to TRBJ1-1; 7 positions agree with TRBD1. Germline CDR1 is LGHNA and CDR2 is YNFKEQ. The CDR3 has 14 residues. With 3 bases clipped from V and 1 base from J, the junction kept 2 bases outside the gene matches. CDR3 loop: CASSQTGWNTEAFF. The DNA of the CDR3 is TGTGCCAGCAGCCAGACAGGGTGGAACACTGAAGCTTTCTTT.

This clone came up a few times. The gene calls are TRBV4-1 and TRBJ1-4; possible D gene TRBD1, 5 bases. The length of the CDR3 is 16 residues. Germline V gene sequence: CDR1 MGHRA, CDR2 YSYEKL. The V and J ends lost 1 base and 3 bases respectively, with 12 bases between them. CDR3 region: CASSQGKTVPNEKLFF. DNA for the CDR3: TGCGCCAGCAGCCAAGGAAAGACAGTTCCTAATGAAAAACTGTTTTTT.

V and J are TRBV10-1 and TRBJ1-6; TRBD1 is a possible D gene (6 bases). Germline CDR1 WNHNN, CDR2 SYGVQD (reference sequence). Trimming removed 6 bases at V and 4 bases at J, with 13 bases between. This CDR3 comprises 15 residues. CDR3 loop: CASRGDIPYNSPLHF. CDR3 nucleotide sequence: TGCGCCAGCAGGGGGGACATCCCGTATAATTCACCCCTCCACTTT.

The chain links TRBV6-4 to TRBJ2-1; the match to TRBD1 covers 10 bases. The CDR3 contains 15 residues. From germline, CDR1 is MRHNA and CDR2 SNTAGT. The trim removed 5 bases at V and 4 bases at J, leaving 5 bases unmatched. CDR3 residues: CASSPGQGEYNEQFF. DNA of the CDR3: TGTGCCAGCAGTCCTGGACAGGGGGAATACAATGAGCAGTTCTTC.

The chain links TRBV5-4 to TRBJ2-2, with 7 bases fitting TRBD1. The CDR3 is made up of 15 amino acids. J lost 8 bases, V lost 4 bases, and 11 bases had no gene match. Germline values: CDR1 SGHNT, CDR2 YYREEE (reference sequence). In DNA form, the CDR3 reads TGTGCCAGCAGCGAGGGGGCAGGCCGGGCTGGGGAGCTGTTTTTT. This codes for CASSEGAGRAGELFF.

The genes are TRBV11-2 and TRBJ1-1; 7 bases fit TRBD1. J gave up 10 bases and V 5 bases, and 7 bases lay outside the gene matches. Germline CDR1 SGHAT, CDR2 FQNNGV. The CDR3 is 12 amino acids. The CDR3 coding sequence is TGTGCCAGCAGCGCTGACAGGGTGGTAGCTTTCTTT. It specifies CASSADRVVAFF.

The CDR3 is CASSQAYRGSVTEAFF. The CDR3 nucleotides read TGTGCCAGCAGCCAAGCCTACAGGGGATCGGTTACTGAAGCTTTCTTT. The chain joins TRBV4-2 to TRBJ1-1; 7 positions agree with TRBD1. V dropped 1 base and J dropped 5; count of bases not matched to a gene: 10. Germline V gene sequence: CDR1 LGHNA, CDR2 YNFKEQ. This CDR3 spans 16 amino acids.

By its share, this clone is medium-sized. The rearrangement joins TRBV19 to TRBJ1-1; 7 positions match TRBD1. Germline V CDR1 and CDR2: LNHDA, SQIVND (reference sequence). The CDR3 extends over 14 amino acids. The V gene end was trimmed by 6 bases and the J gene end by 8 bases; junction bases not matched to a gene: 12. The CDR3 loop is CASSTQGQVSEAFF. CDR3 sequence (DNA): TGTGCCAGTAGCACCCAAGGACAGGTTTCCGAAGCTTTCTTT.

The rearrangement uses TRBV27 and TRBJ1-1; a weak D match, TRBD1 (6 bases). Germline V gene lookup returns CDR1 MNHEY and CDR2 SMNVEV (reference sequence). The V gene lost 6 bases and the J gene lost 6 bases, with 14 bases spanning the gap. This CDR3 contains 13 residues. CDR3 nucleotide sequence: TGTGCCAGCAGGCCACAGGGTAATGCTGAAGCTTTCTTT. This sequence encodes CASRPQGNAEAFF.

The count of this clone is one. This chain joins TRBV2 and TRBJ2-3; possible D gene TRBD1, 6 bases. This CDR3 is built from 14 residues. CDR1 SNHLY and CDR2 FYNNEI come from the germline V gene. Trimming took off 10 bases at V and 3 bases at J, with 17 bases between the two ends. This chain's CDR3 is CATKGDLQTDTQYF. CDR3 sequence (DNA): TGTGCCACCAAGGGGGACCTTCAGACAGATACGCAGTATTTT.